This TCR beta chain is from a study of OX40 agonist ivuxolimab in advanced cancers. Whole-study context: Ivuxolimab, an agonist antibody against OX40 (CD134), was given to patients. Partial responses were achieved by three patients: one hepatocellular carcinoma, two cutaneous melanoma.

Some clones are missing from TCRdb's copy, which holds only in-frame ones; the method was immunoSEQ multiplex PCR. The sample gives 70,000 to 85,000 clones, 94% of which show up once; about 10% is in the top ten. Comment on this clone: The target antigen is unknown.

CDR3 length: 15 residues. CDR1 is LNHDA and CDR2 is SQIVND in the germline V gene (reference sequence). V lost 3 bases, J lost 1 base, and 3 bases stayed unmatched. Findings of the study overall: CD4+ and CD8+ blood T cells expanded clonally by week 6 at 0.1 to 3.0 mg/kg.

This rearrangement joins TRBV19 to TRBJ2-7; 10 bases match TRBD2. Sequencing was performed on CD4+ or CD8+ T cells sorted from blood, taken in a trial of the OX40 agonist ivuxolimab. This clonotype originated in an adult with an advanced solid tumor such as melanoma, head and neck, liver or kidney cancer. The CDR3 protein is CASSITLAGSYEQYF. DNA of the CDR3: TGTGCCAGTAGTATCACACTAGCGGGATCCTACGAGCAGTACTTC.